The T cell receptor beta chain described here comes from a study of shared clonotypes between healthy human individuals. Study-wide context: Per donor, three plates held CD4 naive cells, three held CD4 memory, two held CD8 naive and one held CD8 memory. Study results and limitations: The generation probabilities recorded for non-shared clonotypes fell below those of clonotypes shared by all four donors. Researchers sampled blood only, noting tissue repertoires likely differ. In general, naive subsets displayed greater estimated richness than memory subsets did.

With respect to this clone: Antigen unknown.

The CDR3 is 15 residues long. Germline CDR1 and CDR2: PRHDT and FYEKMQ (reference sequence). The V end was cut by 0 bases, the J end by 5 bases, with 13 bases between. Clones were sequenced by immunoSEQ multiplex PCR, and TCRdb holds only the in-frame ones, with some missing. This table has about 580,000 clones, 95% to 98% appearing once. CD45RO-negative, CCR7-selected cells formed the naive CD8 fraction, which excluded terminally differentiated effector memory CD45RA+ cells. This chain uses TRBV13 with TRBJ1-2, with unresolved D. This TCR came from a man aged 25 to 40 in good health. Sequencing was carried out using naive CD8+ T cells sorted from blood. This CDR3 reads CASSLGLEQLYGYTF. In nucleotides, the CDR3 is TGTGCCAGCAGCTTAGGCCTCGAACAGTTGTATGGCTACACCTTC.